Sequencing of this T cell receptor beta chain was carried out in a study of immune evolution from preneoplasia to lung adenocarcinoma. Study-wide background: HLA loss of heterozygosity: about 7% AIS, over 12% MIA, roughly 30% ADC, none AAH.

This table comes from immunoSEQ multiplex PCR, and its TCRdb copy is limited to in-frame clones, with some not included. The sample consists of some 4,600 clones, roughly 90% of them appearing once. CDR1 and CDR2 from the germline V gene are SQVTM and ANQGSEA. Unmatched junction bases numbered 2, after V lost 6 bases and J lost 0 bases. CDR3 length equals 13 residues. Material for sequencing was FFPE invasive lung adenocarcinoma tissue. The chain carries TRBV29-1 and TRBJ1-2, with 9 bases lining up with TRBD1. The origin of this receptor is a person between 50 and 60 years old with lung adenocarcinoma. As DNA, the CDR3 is TGCAGCGTCGGGACAGGGCCTAACTATGGCTACACCTTC. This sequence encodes CSVGTGPNYGYTF.